What follows are 13 T cell receptor beta chains derived from one specimen sequenced in a study of shared clonotypes between healthy human individuals. Naive CD8 cells were CD45RO-negative, positively selected for CCR7, excluding terminally differentiated effector memory CD45RA+ cells. Assay used: immunoSEQ multiplex PCR; TCRdb lists only in-frame clones, some missing. Found here are some 1,900,000 clones, approximately 94% of them singletons; the top ten hold more than 0.9%. The sequencing sample was made of naive CD8+ T cells sorted from blood. These TCRs come from a young man in good health.

The chain joins TRBV2 to TRBJ2-7; D not resolved. Germline V gene data show CDR1 as SNHLY and CDR2 as FYNNEI. Trimming removed 3 bases from V and 2 bases from J, with 11 bases in between. This CDR3 has 14 residues. The CDR3 coding sequence is TGTGCCAGCAGTGATGGGCGGATACCCTACGAGCAGTACTTC. Translating gives CASSDGRIPYEQYF.

The V and J genes are TRBV27 and TRBJ2-7, with D tentatively TRBD1 or TRBD2 (5 bases each). Germline CDR1 is MNHEY and CDR2 is SMNVEV (reference sequence). V was cut by 6 bases and J by 7 bases, with 16 bases left in between. The CDR3 extends over 13 amino acids. The CDR3 region has the DNA TGTGCCAGCAGCTCGTATCTGGGGGAAGAGCAGTACTTC. Translated: CASSSYLGEEQYF.

The gene calls are TRBV6-5 and TRBJ1-1; 7 nucleotides line up with TRBD1. The CDR3 totals 12 residues. V trimming: 7 bases; J trimming: 6 bases; junction bases outside the gene matches: 5. Per germline, CDR1 MNHEY and CDR2 SVGAGI. CDR3 in DNA: TGTGCCAGCATAGGGACAGACCCTGAAGCTTTCTTT. Its translation: CASIGTDPEAFF.

The chain links TRBV13 to TRBJ2-3; 11 bases are shared with TRBD2. The V segment lost 5 bases and the J segment 2 bases; nucleotides outside the gene matches: 6. The CDR3 consists of 16 residues. CDR1 and CDR2 from the germline V gene are PRHDT and FYEKMQ (reference sequence). CDR3 protein: CASSERLAGNTDTQYF. The CDR3, as DNA: TGTGCCAGCAGCGAACGACTAGCGGGGAACACAGATACGCAGTATTTT.

The V and J genes are TRBV6-5 and TRBJ2-7; the D gene could be TRBD1 or TRBD2 (7 bases each). Trimming cost V 2 bases and J 3 bases, with 14 bases left between them. Germline CDR1 reads MNHEY; CDR2 reads SVGAGI. The CDR3 runs 15 residues. The CDR3 loop is CASSYRAGGDYEQYF. For the CDR3, the DNA is TGTGCCAGCAGTTACAGGGCAGGGGGGGACTACGAGCAGTACTTC.

This chain uses TRBV15 with TRBJ2-1; 8 bases map to TRBD2. V dropped 1 base and J dropped 4; count of bases not matched to a gene: 9. The CDR3 sequence is 17 residues long. Germline-derived CDR1 and CDR2 are LNHNV and YYDKDF (reference sequence). The CDR3 sequence is CATSRVGVAGTYNEQFF. The CDR3 DNA sequence: TGTGCCACCAGCAGAGTTGGGGTAGCGGGGACTTACAATGAGCAGTTCTTC.

This clone turned up a few times. This chain connects TRBV15 to TRBJ1-2; D gene uncertain. The ends were cut back, 5 bases at V and 0 bases at J, with 16 bases in the middle. Germline CDR1 reads LNHNV; CDR2 reads YYDKDF (reference sequence). This CDR3 spans 16 amino acids. The CDR3 protein is CATSHFGEGTNYGYTF. The CDR3 coding sequence is TGTGCCACCAGCCACTTTGGGGAGGGCACTAACTATGGCTACACCTTC.

The chain links TRBV13 to TRBJ2-1; TRBD2 matches 14 bases. The CDR3 spans 16 residues. Germline V gene lookup returns CDR1 PRHDT and CDR2 FYEKMQ (reference sequence). After removal of 5 bases from V and 7 bases from J, the junction contained 7 bases not matched to a gene. DNA for the CDR3: TGTGCCAGCAGCGAATCCGGGACTAGCGGGAGAAATGAGCAGTTCTTC. Its translation: CASSESGTSGRNEQFF. Full variable domain (missing parts from reference TRBV13 and TRBJ2-1): AAGVIQSPRHLIKEKRETATLKCYPIPRHDTVYWYQQGPGQDPQFLISFYEKMQSDKGSIPDRFSAQQFSDYHSELNMSSLELGDSALYFCASSESGTSGRNEQFFGPGTRLTVL.

The rearrangement joins TRBV27 to TRBJ2-7; the match to TRBD1 covers 9 bases. With V trimmed by 4 bases and J by 3 bases, 13 bases remained unmatched. The CDR3 is made up of 17 amino acids. Looked up from germline, CDR1 is MNHEY and CDR2 is SMNVEV (reference sequence). The CDR3 coding sequence is TGTGCCAGCAGTTGGATTCCCCGCCCGGGACAGGGCTACGAGCAGTACTTC. This codes for CASSWIPRPGQGYEQYF.

The chain joins TRBV11-2 to TRBJ2-3; no definite D call. Germline V gene data show CDR1 as SGHAT and CDR2 as FQNNGV. The CDR3 covers 13 residues. Trimming removed 3 bases at V and 2 bases at J, with 6 bases between. The CDR3 is CASSLPVTDTQYF. The CDR3 bases are TGTGCCAGCAGCTTGCCGGTCACAGATACGCAGTATTTT.

The rearrangement joins TRBV5-6 to TRBJ1-2; no clear D gene. V lost 0 bases to trimming and J lost 1 base, with 7 bases between them. Germline loops: CDR1 SGHDT, CDR2 YYEEEE. This CDR3 has 14 amino acids. Here the CDR3 reads CASSLEGINYGYTF. In DNA, the CDR3 is TGTGCCAGCAGCTTGGAAGGAATTAACTATGGCTACACCTTC.

The rearrangement links TRBV6-5 to TRBJ2-1; 8 bases map to TRBD2. V lost 0 bases, J lost 4 bases, and 5 bases stayed unmatched. The CDR3 consists of 16 residues. From germline, CDR1 is MNHEY and CDR2 SVGAGI. CDR3 sequence: CASSYSVSGEYNEQFF. The CDR3 DNA sequence: TGTGCCAGCAGTTACTCGGTTAGCGGGGAATACAATGAGCAGTTCTTC.

This chain uses TRBV7-8 with TRBJ2-2; no clear D. This CDR3 contains 11 residues. The germline V gene has CDR1 SGHVS and CDR2 FQNEAQ. Trimming stripped 7 bases from V and 6 bases from J, with 6 bases between. Written as DNA, the CDR3 is TGTGCCAGCATCGAATCCGGGGAGCTGTTTTTT. Protein product: CASIESGELFF.